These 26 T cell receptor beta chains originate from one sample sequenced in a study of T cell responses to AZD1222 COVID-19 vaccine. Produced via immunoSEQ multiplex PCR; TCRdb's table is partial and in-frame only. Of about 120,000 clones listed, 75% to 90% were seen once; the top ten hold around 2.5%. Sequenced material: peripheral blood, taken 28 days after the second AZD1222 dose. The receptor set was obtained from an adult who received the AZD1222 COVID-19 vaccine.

The CDR3 nucleotides are TGTGCCAGCAGCGGGACAGTGAATTATTCACCCCTCCACTTT. Encoded protein: CASSGTVNYSPLHF. The chain has TRBV27 and TRBJ1-6; 7 nucleotides match TRBD1. Trimming at V came to 6 bases and at J to 8 bases, leaving 7 bases not matched to a gene. CDR3 length equals 14 residues. The germline V gene has CDR1 MNHEY and CDR2 SMNVEV (reference sequence).

The CDR3 sequence is CASSQRASGGANTGELFF. The DNA for the CDR3 is TGTGCCAGCAGCCAAAGGGCGAGCGGGGGGGCGAACACCGGGGAGCTGTTTTTT. The rearrangement uses TRBV4-2 and TRBJ2-2, with TRBD2 identical over 10 bases. The CDR3 length is 18 residues. Trimming at V came to 2 bases and at J to 0 bases, leaving 6 bases not matched to a gene. CDR1 and CDR2 from the germline V gene are LGHNA and YNFKEQ.

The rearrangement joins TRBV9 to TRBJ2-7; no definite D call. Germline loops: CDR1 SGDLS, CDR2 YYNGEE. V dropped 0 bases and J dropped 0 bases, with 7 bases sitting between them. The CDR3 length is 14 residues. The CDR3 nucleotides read TGTGCCAGCAGCGTAGCTGACACCTCCTACGAGCAGTACTTC. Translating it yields CASSVADTSYEQYF.

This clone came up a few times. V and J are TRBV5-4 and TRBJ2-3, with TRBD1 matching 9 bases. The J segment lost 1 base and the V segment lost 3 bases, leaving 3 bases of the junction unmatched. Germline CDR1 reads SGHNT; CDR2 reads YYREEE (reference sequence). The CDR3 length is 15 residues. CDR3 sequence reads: CASSWRDRGTDTQYF. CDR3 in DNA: TGTGCCAGCAGCTGGCGGGACAGGGGCACAGATACGCAGTATTTT.

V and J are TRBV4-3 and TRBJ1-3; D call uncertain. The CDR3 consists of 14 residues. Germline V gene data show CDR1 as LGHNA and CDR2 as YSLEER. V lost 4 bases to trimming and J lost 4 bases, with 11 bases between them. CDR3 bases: TGCGCCAGCAGCCCGCAGCGAAGAGGAAACACCATATATTTT. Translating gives CASSPQRRGNTIYF.

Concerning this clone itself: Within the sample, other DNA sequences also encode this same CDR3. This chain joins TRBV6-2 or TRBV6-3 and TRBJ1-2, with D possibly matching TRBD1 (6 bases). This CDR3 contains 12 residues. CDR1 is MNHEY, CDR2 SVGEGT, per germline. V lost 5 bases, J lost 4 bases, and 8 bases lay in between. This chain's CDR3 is CASSQQGYGYTF. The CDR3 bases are TGTGCCAGCAGTCAACAGGGCTATGGCTACACCTTC.

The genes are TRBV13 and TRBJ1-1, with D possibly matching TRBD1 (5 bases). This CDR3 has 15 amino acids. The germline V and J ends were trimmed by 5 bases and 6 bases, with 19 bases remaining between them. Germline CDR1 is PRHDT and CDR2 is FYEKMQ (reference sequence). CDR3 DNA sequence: TGTGCCAGCAGCCCAGGAGCAGGGTTACGGCCTGAAGCTTTCTTT. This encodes CASSPGAGLRPEAFF.

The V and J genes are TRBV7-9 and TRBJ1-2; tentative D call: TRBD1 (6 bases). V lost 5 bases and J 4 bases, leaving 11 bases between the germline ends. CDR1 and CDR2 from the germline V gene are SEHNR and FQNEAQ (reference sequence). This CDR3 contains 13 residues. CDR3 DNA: TGTGCCAGCAGCCTGGGACACTTCTATGGCTACACCTTC. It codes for CASSLGHFYGYTF.

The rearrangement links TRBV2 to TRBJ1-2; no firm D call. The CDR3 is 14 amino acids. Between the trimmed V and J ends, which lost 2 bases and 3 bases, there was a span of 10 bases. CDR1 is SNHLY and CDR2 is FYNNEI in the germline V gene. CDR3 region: CASSESRRDYGYTF. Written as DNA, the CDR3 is TGTGCCAGCAGTGAAAGTCGCCGGGACTATGGCTACACCTTC.

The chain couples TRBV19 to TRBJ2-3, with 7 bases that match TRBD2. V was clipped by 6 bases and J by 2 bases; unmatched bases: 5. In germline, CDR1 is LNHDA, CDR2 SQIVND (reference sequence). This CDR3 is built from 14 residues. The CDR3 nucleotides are TGTGCCAGTAGCGCGGGGGAGATCACAGATACGCAGTATTTT. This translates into CASSAGEITDTQYF.

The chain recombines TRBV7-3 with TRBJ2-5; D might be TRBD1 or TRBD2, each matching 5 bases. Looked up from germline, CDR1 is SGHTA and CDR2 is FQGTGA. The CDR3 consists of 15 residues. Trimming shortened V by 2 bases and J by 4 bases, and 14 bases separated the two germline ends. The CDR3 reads CASSLGTSGGETQYF. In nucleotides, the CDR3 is TGTGCCAGCAGCTTAGGGACCTCTGGAGGAGAGACCCAGTACTTC. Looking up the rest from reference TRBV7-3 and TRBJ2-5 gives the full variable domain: GAGVSQTPSNKVTEKGKYVELRCDPISGHTALYWYRQSLGQGPEFLIYFQGTGAADDSGLPNDRFFAVRPEGSVSTLKIQRTERGDSAVYLCASSLGTSGGETQYFGPGTRLLVL.

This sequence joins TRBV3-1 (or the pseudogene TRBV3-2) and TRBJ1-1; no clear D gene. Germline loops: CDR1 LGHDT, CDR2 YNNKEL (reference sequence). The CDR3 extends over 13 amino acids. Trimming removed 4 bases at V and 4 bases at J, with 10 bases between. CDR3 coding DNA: TGTGCCAGCAGCCGAAATAGGGTCACTGAAGCTTTCTTT. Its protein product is CASSRNRVTEAFF.

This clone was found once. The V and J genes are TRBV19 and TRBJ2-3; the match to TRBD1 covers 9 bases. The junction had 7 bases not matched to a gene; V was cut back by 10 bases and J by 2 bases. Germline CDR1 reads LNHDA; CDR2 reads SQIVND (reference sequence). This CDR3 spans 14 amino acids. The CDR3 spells CATKDRGNTDTQYF. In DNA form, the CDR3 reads TGTGCCACCAAGGACAGGGGAAACACAGATACGCAGTATTTT.

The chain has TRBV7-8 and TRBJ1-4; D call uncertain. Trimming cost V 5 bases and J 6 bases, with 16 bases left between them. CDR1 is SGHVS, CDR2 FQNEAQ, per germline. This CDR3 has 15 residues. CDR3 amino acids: CASSPGGPWDEKLFF. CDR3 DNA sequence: TGTGCCAGCAGCCCCGGAGGGCCTTGGGATGAAAAACTGTTTTTT.

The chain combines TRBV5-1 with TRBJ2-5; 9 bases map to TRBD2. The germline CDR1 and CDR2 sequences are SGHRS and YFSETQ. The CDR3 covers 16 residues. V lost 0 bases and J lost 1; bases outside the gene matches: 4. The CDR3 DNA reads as TGCGCCAGCAGCTTGGCCCCAGCGGGGGGCCAAGAGACCCAGTACTTC. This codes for CASSLAPAGGQETQYF.

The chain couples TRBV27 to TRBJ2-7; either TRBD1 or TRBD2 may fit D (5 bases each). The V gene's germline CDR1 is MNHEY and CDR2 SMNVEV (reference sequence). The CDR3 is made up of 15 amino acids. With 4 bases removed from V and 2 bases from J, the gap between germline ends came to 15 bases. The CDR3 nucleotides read TGTGCCAGCAGTTCCCTCCCGGGACCCCCCTACGAGCAGTACTTC. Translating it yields CASSSLPGPPYEQYF.

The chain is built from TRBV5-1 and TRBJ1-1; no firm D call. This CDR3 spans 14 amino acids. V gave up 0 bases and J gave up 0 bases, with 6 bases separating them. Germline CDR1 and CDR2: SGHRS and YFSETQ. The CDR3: CASSLDTLNTEAFF. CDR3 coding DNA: TGCGCCAGCAGCTTGGACACACTGAACACTGAAGCTTTCTTT. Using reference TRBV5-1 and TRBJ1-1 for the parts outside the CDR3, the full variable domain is KAGVTQTPRYLIKTRGQQVTLSCSPISGHRSVSWYQQTPGQGLQFLFEYFSETQRNKGNFPGRFSGRQFSNSRSEMNVSTLELGDSALYLCASSLDTLNTEAFFGQGTRLTVV.

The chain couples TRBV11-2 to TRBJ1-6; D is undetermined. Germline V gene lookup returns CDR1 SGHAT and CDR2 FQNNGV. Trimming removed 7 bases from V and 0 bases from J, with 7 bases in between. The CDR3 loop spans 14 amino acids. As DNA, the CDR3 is TGTGCCAGCAAGGAGGTCTCCTATAATTCACCCCTCCACTTT. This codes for CASKEVSYNSPLHF.

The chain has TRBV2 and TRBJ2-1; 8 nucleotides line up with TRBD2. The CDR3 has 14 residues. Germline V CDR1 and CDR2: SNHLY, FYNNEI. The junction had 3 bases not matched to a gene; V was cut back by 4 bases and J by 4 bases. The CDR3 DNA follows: TGTGCCAGCAGTGGGGCTAGCGGGTACAATGAGCAGTTCTTC. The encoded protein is CASSGASGYNEQFF. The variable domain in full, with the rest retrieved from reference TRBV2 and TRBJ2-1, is EPEVTQTPSHQVTQMGQEVILRCVPISNHLYFYWYRQILGQKVEFLVSFYNNEISEKSEIFDDQFSVERPDGSNFTLKIRSTKLEDSAMYFCASSGASGYNEQFFGPGTRLTVL.

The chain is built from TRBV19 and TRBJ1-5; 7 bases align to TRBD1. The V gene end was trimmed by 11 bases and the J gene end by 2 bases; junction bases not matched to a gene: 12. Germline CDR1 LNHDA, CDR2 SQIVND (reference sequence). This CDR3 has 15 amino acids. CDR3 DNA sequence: TGTGCCCGCGGGGGGGAGGGGGCAGGCAATCAGCCCCAGCATTTT. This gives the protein CARGGEGAGNQPQHF.

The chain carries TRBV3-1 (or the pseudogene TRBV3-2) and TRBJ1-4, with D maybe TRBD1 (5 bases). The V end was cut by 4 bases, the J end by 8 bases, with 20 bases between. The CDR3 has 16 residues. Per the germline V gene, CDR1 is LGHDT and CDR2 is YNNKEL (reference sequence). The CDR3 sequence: CASSPPGVGVKEKLFF. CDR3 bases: TGTGCCAGCAGCCCCCCCGGCGTAGGGGTGAAGGAAAAACTGTTTTTT.

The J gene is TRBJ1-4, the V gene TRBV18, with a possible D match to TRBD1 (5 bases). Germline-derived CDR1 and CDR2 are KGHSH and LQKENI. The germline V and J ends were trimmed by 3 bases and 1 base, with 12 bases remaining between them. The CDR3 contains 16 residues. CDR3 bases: TGTGCCAGCTCACCCCAGGGAGGGCGAACTAATGAAAAACTGTTTTTT. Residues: CASSPQGGRTNEKLFF.

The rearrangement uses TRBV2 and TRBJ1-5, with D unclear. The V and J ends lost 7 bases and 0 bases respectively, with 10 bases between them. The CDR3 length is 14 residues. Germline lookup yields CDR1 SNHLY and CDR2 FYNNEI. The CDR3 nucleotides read TGTGCCAGCACCATGAGAGCTAGCAATCAGCCCCAGCATTTT. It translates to CASTMRASNQPQHF.

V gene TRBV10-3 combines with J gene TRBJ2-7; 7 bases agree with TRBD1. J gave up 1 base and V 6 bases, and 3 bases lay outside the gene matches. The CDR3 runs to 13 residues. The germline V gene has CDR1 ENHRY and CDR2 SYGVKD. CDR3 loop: CAISNRGSYEQYF. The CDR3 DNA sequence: TGTGCCATCAGCAACAGGGGTTCCTACGAGCAGTACTTC.

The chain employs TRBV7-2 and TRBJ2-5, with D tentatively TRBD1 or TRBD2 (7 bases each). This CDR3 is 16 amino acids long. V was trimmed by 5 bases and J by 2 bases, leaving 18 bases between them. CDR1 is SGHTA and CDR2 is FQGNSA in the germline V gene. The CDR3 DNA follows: TGTGCCAGCAGCACCCGACAGGGAGGGGAACAAGAGACCCAGTACTTC. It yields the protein CASSTRQGGEQETQYF. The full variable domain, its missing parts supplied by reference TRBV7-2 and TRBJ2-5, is GAGVSQSPSNKVTEKGKDVELRCDPISGHTALYWYRQSLGQGLEFLIYFQGNSAPDKSGLPSDRFSAERTGGSVSTLTIQRTQQEDSAVYLCASSTRQGGEQETQYFGPGTRLLVL.

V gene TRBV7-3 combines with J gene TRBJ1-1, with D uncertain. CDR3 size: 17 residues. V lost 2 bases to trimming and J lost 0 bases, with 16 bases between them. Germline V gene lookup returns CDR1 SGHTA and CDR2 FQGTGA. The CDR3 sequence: CASSLAGIGIMNTEAFF. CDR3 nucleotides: TGTGCCAGCAGCTTAGCTGGGATAGGTATCATGAACACTGAAGCTTTCTTT.